This T cell receptor beta chain came from a study of CD8 T cells in ankylosing spondylitis. Overall study results and limits: The study identified a TCR beta motif of roughly eight highly homologous variants that appeared characteristic of ankylosing spondylitis blood. Significant enrichment of disease-linked clones was reported in matched ankylosing spondylitis synovial fluid. Relatively rare in peripheral blood, disease-linked clones were also CD8+.

This clonotype appeared a few times. Its antigen is not identified. The CDR3 covers 15 residues. J gave up 1 base and V 6 bases, and 8 bases lay outside the gene matches. From the 5' RACE reads, TCRdb called clonotypes with MiXCR, one entry per CDR3 protein. The sample carries 200,000 to 250,000 distinct CDR3 sequences, just under 7.5% recorded once. This sequence joins TRBV12-3 or TRBV12-4 and TRBJ2-7; 8 nucleotides align to TRBD1. Material for sequencing was blood, either unsorted or a sorted T cell fraction (not recorded which). The sequence was collected from a male donor with ankylosing spondylitis. The CDR3 DNA reads as TGTGCCAGCAGGGAGACAGGGGATGGGTCCTACGAGCAGTACTTC. Translated: CASRETGDGSYEQYF.